Described below is a single TCR beta chain sequence and its context. This CDR3 region has 15 residues. Losses at the gene ends were 1 base for V and 3 bases for J; bases not matched to a gene: 7. This specimen comes from a study of blood T cell repertoires in COVID-19. Study-wide background: The United States, Italy and Spain provided the acute and convalescent COVID-19 samples. PBMCs, B-cell-depleted T cells, or T cells were the source of the cDNA or gDNA that made up the material.

In the source study's methods: Estimation of nucleated cell counts relied on the amplification of reference gene primers. Sequencing was performed with immunoSEQ multiplex PCR; in TCRdb, only in-frame clones are kept and a portion is missing. That table is the source of V, J and clone size, and D and trimming were worked out from the DNA. This sample has 200,000 to 250,000 clones; 80% to 85% occur once, and the top ten carry 4.5% to 5.5%. The chain links TRBV5-3 to TRBJ2-7; 7 nucleotides agree with TRBD1. TRBV5-3 is an ORF; its function is uncertain. This clonotype originated in an older woman who had recovered from COVID-19. Sequencing input: peripheral blood. The DNA of the CDR3 is TGTGCCAGAAGCTTGATGGGACAGTCGGGCTACGAGCAGTACTTC. It yields the protein CARSLMGQSGYEQYF.